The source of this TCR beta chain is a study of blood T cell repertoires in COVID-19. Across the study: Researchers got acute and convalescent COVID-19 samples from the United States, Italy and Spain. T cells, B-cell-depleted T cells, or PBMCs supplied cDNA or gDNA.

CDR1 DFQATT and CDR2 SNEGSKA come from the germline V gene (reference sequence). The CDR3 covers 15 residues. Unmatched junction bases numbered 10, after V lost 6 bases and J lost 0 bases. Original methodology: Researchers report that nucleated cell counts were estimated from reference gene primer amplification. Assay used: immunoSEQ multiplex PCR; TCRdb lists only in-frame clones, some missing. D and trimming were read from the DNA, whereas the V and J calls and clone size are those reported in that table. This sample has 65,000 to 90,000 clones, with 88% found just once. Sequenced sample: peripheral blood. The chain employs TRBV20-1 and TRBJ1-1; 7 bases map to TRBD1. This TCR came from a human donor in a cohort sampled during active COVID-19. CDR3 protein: CSASGDRPMNTEAFF. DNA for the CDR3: TGCAGTGCCAGTGGGGACAGACCAATGAACACTGAAGCTTTCTTT.